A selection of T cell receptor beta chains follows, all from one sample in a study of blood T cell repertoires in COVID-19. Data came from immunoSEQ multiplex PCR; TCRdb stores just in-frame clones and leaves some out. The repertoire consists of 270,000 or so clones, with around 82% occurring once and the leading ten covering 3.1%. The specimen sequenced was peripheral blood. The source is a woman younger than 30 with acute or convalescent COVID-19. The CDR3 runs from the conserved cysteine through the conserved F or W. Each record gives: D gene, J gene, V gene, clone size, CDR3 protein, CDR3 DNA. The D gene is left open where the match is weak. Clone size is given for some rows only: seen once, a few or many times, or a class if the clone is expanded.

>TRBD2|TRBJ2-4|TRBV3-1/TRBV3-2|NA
CASSQVYSLAGPLVAKNIQYF
TGTGCCAGCAGCCAAGTGTATAGTCTAGCGGGGCCCCTTGTAGCCAAAAACATTCAGTACTTC
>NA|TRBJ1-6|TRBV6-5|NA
CASSYDRSNSPLHF
TGTGCCAGCAGTTACGACAGATCTAATTCACCCCTCCACTTT
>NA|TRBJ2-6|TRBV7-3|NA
CASSSHRLGGANVLTF
TGTGCCAGCAGCTCCCACAGATTGGGCGGGGCCAACGTCCTGACTTTC
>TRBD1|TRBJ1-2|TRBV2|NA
CASTGDSTPYGYTF
TGTGCCAGCACTGGGGACAGTACCCCTTATGGCTACACCTTC
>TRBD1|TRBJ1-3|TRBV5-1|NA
CASSLGDRGSGNTIYF
TGCGCCAGCAGCTTGGGGGACAGGGGGTCTGGAAACACCATATATTTT
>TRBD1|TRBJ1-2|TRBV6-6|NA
CASRISDRRADYGYTF
TGTGCCAGCAGGATCTCGGACAGGCGGGCGGACTATGGCTACACCTTC
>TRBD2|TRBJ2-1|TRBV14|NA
CASSQGGRLAGVEQFF
TGTGCCAGCAGCCAAGGGGGTAGGCTAGCGGGAGTAGAGCAGTTCTTC
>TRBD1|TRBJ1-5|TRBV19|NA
CASSPGDRGNQPQHF
TGTGCCAGTAGTCCAGGGGACAGGGGGAATCAGCCCCAGCATTTT
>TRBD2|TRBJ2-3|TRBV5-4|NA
CASSWKRAGGNTDTQYF
TGTGCCAGCAGCTGGAAAAGAGCGGGAGGGAACACAGATACGCAGTATTTT
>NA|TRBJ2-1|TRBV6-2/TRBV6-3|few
CASSYSDFRDKNEQFF
TGTGCCAGCAGTTACTCGGACTTCCGGGACAAAAATGAGCAGTTCTTC